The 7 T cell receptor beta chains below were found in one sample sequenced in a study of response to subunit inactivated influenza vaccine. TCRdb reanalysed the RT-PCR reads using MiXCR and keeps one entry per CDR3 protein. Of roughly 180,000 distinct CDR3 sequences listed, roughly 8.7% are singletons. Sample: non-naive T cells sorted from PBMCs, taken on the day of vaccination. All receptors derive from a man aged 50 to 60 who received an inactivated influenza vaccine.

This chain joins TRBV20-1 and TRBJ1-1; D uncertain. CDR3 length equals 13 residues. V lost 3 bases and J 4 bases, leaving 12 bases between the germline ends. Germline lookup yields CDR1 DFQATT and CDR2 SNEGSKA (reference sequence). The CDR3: CSASKAGRTEAFF. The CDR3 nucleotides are TGCAGTGCTAGTAAGGCAGGTCGCACTGAAGCTTTCTTT.

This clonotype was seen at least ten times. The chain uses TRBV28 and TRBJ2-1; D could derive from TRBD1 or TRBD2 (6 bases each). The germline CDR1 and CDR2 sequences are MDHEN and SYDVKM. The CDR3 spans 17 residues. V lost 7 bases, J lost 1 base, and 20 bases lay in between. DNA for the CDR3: TGTGCCAGCACCCTCACACGAAGGGGGAGGTCCTACAATGAGCAGTTCTTC. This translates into CASTLTRRGRSYNEQFF.

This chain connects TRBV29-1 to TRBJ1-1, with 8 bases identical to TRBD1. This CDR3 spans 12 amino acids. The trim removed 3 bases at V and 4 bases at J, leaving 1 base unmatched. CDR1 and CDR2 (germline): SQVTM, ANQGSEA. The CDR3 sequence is CSVDTGGTEAFF. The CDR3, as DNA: TGCAGCGTTGACACAGGGGGCACTGAAGCTTTCTTT.

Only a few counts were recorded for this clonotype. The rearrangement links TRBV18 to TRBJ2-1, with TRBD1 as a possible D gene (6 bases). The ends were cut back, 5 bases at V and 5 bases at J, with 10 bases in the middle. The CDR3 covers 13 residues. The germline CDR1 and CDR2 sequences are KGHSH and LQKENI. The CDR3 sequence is CASSKQGNNEQFF. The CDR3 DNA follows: TGTGCCAGCTCAAAACAGGGCAACAATGAGCAGTTCTTC. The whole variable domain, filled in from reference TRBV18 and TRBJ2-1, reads NAGVMQNPRHLVRRRGQEARLRCSPMKGHSHVYWYRQLPEEGLKFMVYLQKENIIDESGMPKERFSAEFPKEGPSILRIQQVVRGDSAAYFCASSKQGNNEQFFGPGTRLTVL.

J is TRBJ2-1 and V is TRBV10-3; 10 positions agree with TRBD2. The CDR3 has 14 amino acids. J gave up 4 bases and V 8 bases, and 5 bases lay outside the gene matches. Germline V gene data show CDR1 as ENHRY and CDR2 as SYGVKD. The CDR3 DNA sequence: TGTGCCATCGGGGCTAGCGGGAGATACAATGAGCAGTTCTTC. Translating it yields CAIGASGRYNEQFF.

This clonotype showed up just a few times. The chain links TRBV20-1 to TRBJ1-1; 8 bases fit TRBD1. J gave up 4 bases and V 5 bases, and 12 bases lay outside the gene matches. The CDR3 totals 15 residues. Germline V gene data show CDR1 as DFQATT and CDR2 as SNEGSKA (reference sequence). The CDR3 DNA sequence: TGCAGTGCTTTCCAGGGGGCGATGGCAGGCACTGAAGCTTTCTTT. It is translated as CSAFQGAMAGTEAFF.

The CDR3 is CASSLDVGYGTEAFF. In DNA, the CDR3 is TGTGCCAGCAGCTTAGACGTGGGGTACGGAACTGAAGCTTTCTTT. The chain combines TRBV5-5 with TRBJ1-1; D not certain. The CDR3 contains 15 residues. The germline gives CDR1 SGHKS, CDR2 YYEKEE (reference sequence). V lost 2 bases to trimming and J lost 5 bases, with 16 bases between them. The full variable domain, rest sourced from reference TRBV5-5 and TRBJ1-1, is DAGVTQSPTHLIKTRGQQVTLRCSPISGHKSVSWYQQVLGQGPQFIFQYYEKEERGRGNFPDRFSARQFPNYSSELNVNALLLGDSALYLCASSLDVGYGTEAFFGQGTRLTVV.